The rows below give T cell receptor beta chains drawn from one sample of a study of T cells in Graves' hyperthyroidism and ophthalmopathy. TCRdb independently ran MiXCR on the multiplex PCR reads; one entry per CDR3 protein. The sample comprises about 640,000 distinct CDR3 sequences, about 14% of which are singletons, and roughly an eighth rests with the top ten. Sequencing was carried out using blood. The receptors derive from a woman between 50 and 59 years old with Graves' ophthalmopathy. Both conserved end residues are part of each CDR3. A D gene is named only where the DNA matches it firmly. Some rows mark clone size as missing; the rest say once, few, many or name a class of expanded clone.

TRBJ1-2	TRBV30	.	.	CAWSLVGRTRGYGYTF	TGTGCCTGGAGTTTAGTTGGGAGGACTCGGGGGTATGGCTACACCTTC
TRBJ2-1	TRBV9	TRBD2	.	CASSAGTTLYNEQFF	TGTGCCAGCAGCGCCGGGACTACCTTATACAATGAGCAGTTCTTC
TRBJ2-1	TRBV20-1	TRBD2	many	CSAPTSGKVSYNEQFF	TGCAGTGCCCCGACTAGCGGGAAGGTGTCCTACAATGAGCAGTTCTTC
TRBJ2-3	TRBV7-2	TRBD1	.	CASSQTGTGGHTQYF	TGTGCCAGCAGCCAAACCGGGACAGGGGGTCATACGCAGTATTTT
TRBJ1-5	TRBV10-1	.	few	CASSASDRHPGNQPQHF	TGCGCCAGCAGTGCCTCGGACAGACATCCGGGTAATCAGCCCCAGCATTTT
TRBJ1-1	TRBV7-9	.	many	CASSPAGPTTEAFF	TGTGCCAGCAGCCCGGCGGGGCCCACGACTGAAGCTTTCTTT
TRBJ2-7	TRBV4-3	.	few	CASSQDYPYEQYF	TGCGCCAGCAGCCAAGATTACCCCTACGAGCAGTACTTC
TRBJ2-7	TRBV10-3	.	.	CAISERAPYEQYF	TGTGCCATCAGTGAGAGGGCACCCTACGAGCAGTACTTC
TRBJ2-2	TRBV28	.	many	CASSSVQRLGTGELFF	TGTGCCAGCAGTTCGGTACAGCGTTTGGGCACCGGGGAGCTGTTTTTT
TRBJ1-1	TRBV11-3	TRBD1	many	CASSSTGGSEAFF	TGTGCCAGCAGCTCAACAGGGGGCTCTGAAGCTTTCTTT
TRBJ2-7	TRBV2	TRBD2	many	CASSERGGWRELSYEQYF	TGTGCCAGCAGTGAGCGGGGGGGGTGGCGGGAGCTCTCCTACGAGCAGTACTTC
TRBJ2-7	TRBV12-3/TRBV12-4	.	many	CASSRPMVYEQYF	TGTGCCAGCAGCCGTCCGATGGTCTACGAGCAGTACTTC
TRBJ2-1	TRBV7-9	.	.	CASSFTGLGEQFF	TGTGCCAGCAGCTTTACAGGGCTCGGTGAGCAGTTCTTC
TRBJ1-2	TRBV12-3/TRBV12-4	.	many	CASSPRRGGYTF	TGTGCCAGCAGTCCACGGCGAGGTGGCTACACCTTC
TRBJ1-4	TRBV5-1	.	many	CASSQFGGGDEKLFF	TGCGCCAGCAGCCAATTTGGCGGAGGGGATGAAAAACTGTTTTTT
TRBJ2-7	TRBV28	.	many	CASRTDHYEQYF	TGTGCCAGCAGGACGGACCACTACGAGCAGTACTTC
TRBJ2-1	TRBV7-9	.	few	CASSPTGTQEFRGSYNEQFF	TGTGCCAGCAGTCCTACCGGGACCCAAGAATTCCGAGGCTCCTACAATGAGCAGTTCTTC
TRBJ1-1	TRBV9	.	.	CASSWGGGNTEAFF	TGTGCCAGCAGTTGGGGGGGGGGTAACACTGAAGCTTTCTTT
TRBJ1-2	TRBV29-1	.	.	CSVLWVTYGYTF	TGCAGCGTTCTTTGGGTTACCTATGGCTACACCTTC
TRBJ2-2	TRBV7-8	.	many	CASSFTGTGELFF	TGTGCCAGCAGCTTTACAGGGACCGGGGAGCTGTTTTTT
TRBJ2-4	TRBV7-9	.	many	CASGTEAAAKNIQYF	TGTGCCAGCGGAACCGAGGCTGCGGCCAAAAACATTCAGTACTTC
TRBJ2-1	TRBV9	.	.	CASSVGQSSYNEQFF	TGTGCCAGCAGCGTAGGACAGAGCTCCTACAATGAGCAGTTCTTC
TRBJ2-6	TRBV27	.	.	CASSFNRGLMGANVLTF	TGTGCCAGCAGTTTTAATAGGGGGTTGATGGGGGCCAACGTCCTGACTTTC
TRBJ2-7	TRBV28	TRBD2	many	CASLSGRGYYEQYF	TGTGCCAGCCTTAGCGGGAGAGGGTACTACGAGCAGTACTTC
TRBJ2-1	TRBV28	TRBD2	many	CASSLAGGPPNEQFF	TGTGCCAGCAGCCTAGCGGGAGGGCCGCCAAATGAGCAGTTCTTC
TRBJ2-3	TRBV7-7	TRBD1	many	CASSPFYQAGGVDTQYF	TGTGCTAGCAGTCCTTTCTACCAGGCAGGGGGCGTCGATACGCAGTATTTT
TRBJ2-7	TRBV30	.	few	CAWSVEGRMTYEQYF	TGTGCCTGGAGTGTAGAAGGGCGGATGACCTACGAGCAGTACTTC
TRBJ1-6	TRBV20-1	.	.	CSARHSMDGHNSPLHF	TGCAGTGCGCGACATTCAATGGACGGCCATAATTCACCCCTCCACTTT
TRBJ2-1	TRBV5-1	TRBD2	many	CASSSGGLPYNEQFF	TGCGCCAGCAGCTCGGGAGGACTTCCCTACAATGAGCAGTTCTTC
TRBJ2-1	TRBV4-3	.	.	CASSLRDSINEQFF	TGCGCCAGCAGCCTCCGGGACTCCATCAATGAGCAGTTCTTC
TRBJ2-7	TRBV7-2	TRBD2	.	CASSLGLVGGYEQYF	TGTGCCAGCAGCCTTGGACTAGTGGGAGGGTACGAGCAGTACTTC
TRBJ2-1	TRBV12-3/TRBV12-4	TRBD2	.	CASRGLAGGLGIYNEQFF	TGTGCCAGCAGGGGACTAGCGGGAGGGTTGGGCATCTACAATGAGCAGTTCTTC
TRBJ2-5	TRBV28	TRBD2	many	CASSSMAGVRETQYF	TGTGCCAGCAGTTCAATGGCGGGAGTTCGAGAGACCCAGTACTTC
TRBJ2-3	TRBV3-2	.	many	CASSQVHGTSGDHGTDTQYF	TGTGCCAGCAGCCAAGTACATGGGACTAGCGGAGACCATGGCACAGATACGCAGTATTTT
TRBJ1-1	TRBV10-3	.	.	CAISSGKDTEAFF	TGTGCCATCAGTTCCGGAAAGGACACTGAAGCTTTCTTT